The 15 T cell receptor beta chains in this list originate from one sample, sequenced in a study of T cells in localized non-small cell lung cancer. Profiling relied on immunoSEQ multiplex PCR, and the TCRdb table lists in-frame clones only, not all of them. The sample carries 17,000 or so clones, roughly 89% recorded once. The specimen was peripheral blood, collected before any cancer treatment. The receptor set was obtained from a male donor aged 60 or older with stage II squamous cell lung carcinoma.

The V and J genes are TRBV28 and TRBJ1-2; D is perhaps TRBD1 (6 bases). Trimming left V 2 bases short and J 7 bases short, with 11 bases between. This CDR3 is 13 amino acids long. Germline CDR1 reads MDHEN; CDR2 reads SYDVKM. The CDR3 region is CASSLRDNRGYTF. The CDR3 DNA reads as TGTGCCAGCAGTTTACGGGACAACCGTGGCTACACCTTC.

This clone was seen a single time. The chain combines TRBV6-1 with TRBJ2-7; D is ambiguous. V lost 3 bases and J 2 bases, leaving 17 bases between the germline ends. This CDR3 is 16 amino acids long. The V gene's germline CDR1 is MNHNS and CDR2 SASEGT. The CDR3 here is CASSERTGLITYEQYF. CDR3 bases: TGTGCCAGCAGTGAGCGCACCGGGCTTATCACCTACGAGCAGTACTTC.

This clone was seen only once. The CDR3 reads CASGPLAGVSDEQFF. DNA for the CDR3: TGTGCCAGCGGACCTCTAGCGGGAGTTTCAGATGAGCAGTTCTTC. The chain has TRBV21-1 and TRBJ2-1; the D call TRBD2 from the table was never checked on the DNA. TRBV21-1 is a pseudogene locus. The length of the CDR3 is 15 residues.

The CDR3 is CASSINYGYTF. The CDR3 region has the DNA TGTGCCAGTAGTATTAACTATGGCTACACCTTC. The chain has TRBV19 and TRBJ1-2, with unresolved D. The ends were cut back, 3 bases at V and 1 base at J, with 0 bases in the middle. Germline V gene lookup returns CDR1 LNHDA and CDR2 SQIVND (reference sequence). The CDR3 has 11 amino acids.

In nucleotides, the CDR3 is TGCGCCAGCCACGCGGGAGGGTGGGATGAGCAGTTCTTC. Translating gives CASHAGGWDEQFF. This chain uses TRBV5-1 with TRBJ2-1, with TRBD2 matching 9 bases. V gave up 7 bases and J gave up 8 bases; unmatched junction bases: 7. This CDR3 region has 13 residues. The germline V gene has CDR1 SGHRS and CDR2 YFSETQ. Drawing the rest from reference TRBV5-1 and TRBJ2-1, the complete variable domain is KAGVTQTPRYLIKTRGQQVTLSCSPISGHRSVSWYQQTPGQGLQFLFEYFSETQRNKGNFPGRFSGRQFSNSRSEMNVSTLELGDSALYLCASHAGGWDEQFFGPGTRLTVL.

The chain uses TRBV29-1 and TRBJ2-7; TRBD2 might be the D (5 bases). V lost 7 bases and J lost 2, with 6 bases in between. The CDR3 runs to 10 residues. Germline CDR1 SQVTM, CDR2 ANQGSEA. Written as DNA, the CDR3 is TGCAGCGCCGGGACCTACGAGCAGTACTTC. Amino acids: CSAGTYEQYF.

The V call is TRBV6-5, the J call TRBJ2-1; D possibly corresponds to TRBD2 (5 bases). The CDR3 consists of 12 residues. Trimming took 2 bases from V and 8 from J, leaving 7 bases between them. Germline loops: CDR1 MNHEY, CDR2 SVGAGI. CDR3 loop: CASSYGADEQFF. CDR3 DNA sequence: TGTGCCAGCAGTTACGGAGCGGATGAGCAGTTCTTC.

The CDR3 region is CASSTRRGRDSNQPQHF. The CDR3 DNA is TGTGCCAGCAGCACACGCAGGGGGCGTGATAGCAATCAGCCCCAGCATTTT. V and J are TRBV7-8 and TRBJ1-5; TRBD1 matches at 8 bases. The ends lost 5 bases at V and 0 bases at J; junction bases unmatched: 9. Germline CDR1 SGHVS, CDR2 FQNEAQ. The CDR3 consists of 17 residues.

The chain has TRBV9 and TRBJ2-7; D call uncertain. The germline CDR1 and CDR2 sequences are SGDLS and YYNGEE. V lost 2 bases to trimming and J lost 0 bases, with 9 bases between them. The length of the CDR3 is 14 residues. For the CDR3, the DNA is TGTGCCAGCAGCGTCCGTCCCCACTCCTACGAGCAGTACTTC. Its translation: CASSVRPHSYEQYF.

The chain has TRBV6-1 and TRBJ2-7; D is unclear. The germline CDR1 and CDR2 sequences are MNHNS and SASEGT. The V gene lost 2 bases and the J gene lost 0 bases, with 8 bases spanning the gap. This CDR3 comprises 14 residues. The CDR3 sequence is CASSETGSSYEQYF. CDR3 nucleotides: TGTGCCAGCAGTGAAACGGGTAGCTCCTACGAGCAGTACTTC.

In this sample, this clone turned up a few times. The V and J genes are TRBV19 and TRBJ1-5; tentatively, D is TRBD1 (5 bases). Germline CDR1 LNHDA, CDR2 SQIVND (reference sequence). Trimming cost V 4 bases and J 2 bases, with 12 bases left between them. The CDR3 is 15 amino acids. DNA of the CDR3: TGTGCCAGTAGTAATCGGGGGATTGGCAATCAGCCCCAGCATTTT. Amino acid sequence: CASSNRGIGNQPQHF.

The gene calls are TRBV11-2 and TRBJ2-7, with 9 bases lining up with TRBD1. Germline trimming cut 5 bases from V and 3 bases from J; bases unmatched to any gene: 5. CDR1 SGHAT and CDR2 FQNNGV come from the germline V gene. The CDR3 is 14 amino acids. The chain's CDR3 is CASSPGTGFYEQYF. The CDR3 nucleotides are TGTGCCAGCAGCCCCGGGACAGGGTTCTACGAGCAGTACTTC.

The J gene is TRBJ2-7, the V gene TRBV27; 8 nucleotides align to TRBD2. The CDR3 loop spans 16 amino acids. The ends lost 4 bases at V and 2 bases at J; junction bases unmatched: 10. Germline assignment: CDR1 MNHEY and CDR2 SMNVEV (reference sequence). This CDR3 reads CASSSNQLADTYEQYF. The DNA of the CDR3 is TGTGCCAGCAGTTCCAATCAACTAGCGGATACCTACGAGCAGTACTTC.

This chain joins TRBV11-3 and TRBJ2-3; 9 nucleotides align to TRBD1. CDR1 is SGHNT, CDR2 YENEEA, per germline. The CDR3 loop spans 15 amino acids. Trimming at V came to 4 bases and at J to 4 bases, leaving 6 bases not matched to a gene. In DNA, the CDR3 is TGTGCCAGCAGCTCTGGGACAGGGAGGGCAGATACGCAGTATTTT. This codes for CASSSGTGRADTQYF.

This rearrangement joins TRBV11-2 to TRBJ2-7, with 7 bases matching TRBD2. The V gene's germline CDR1 is SGHAT and CDR2 FQNNGV. The J segment lost 7 bases and the V segment lost 5 bases, leaving 11 bases of the junction unmatched. This CDR3 has 14 residues. The CDR3 nucleotides are TGTGCCAGCAGCCGCCGTCCGGGAGGAGGTGAGCAGTACTTC. Protein sequence: CASSRRPGGGEQYF.